One T cell receptor (beta chain) is described in this entry. It lacks a known antigen. Base qualities are not provided; no much larger clone lies one nucleotide away. CDR1 SNHLY and CDR2 FYNNEI are derived from the germline V gene. The CDR3 has 11 amino acids, counting the end cysteine and phenylalanine. Of the read, only the CDR3 DNA is kept; its 33 bases are in frame from base 1. At one collaborating source in Seattle, patients were enrolled during active infection and were followed longitudinally through the course of disease. Collaborating institutions collected whole blood in K2EDTA tubes following their own protocols. Collaborator samples were shipped for TCRbeta analysis as frozen whole blood, isolated PBMCs, or DNA extracted from either sample type. This sample is drawn from a study of blood T cell repertoires in COVID-19 (dated by TCRdb to 2019 to 2021). For context, the study as a whole: Collaborator samples came from the United States, Italy and Spain and covered acute and convalescent phases of COVID-19. The samples were drawn from two sources: the first 160 participants of the ongoing ImmuneRACE study, and over 950 subjects contributed by 6 global collaborators. Where HLA class I and class II types were available, the types were taken from metadata supplied by the sample provider, not from assay-based typing. The material from the prospective study consisted of cDNA or gDNA derived from T cells, B-cell-depleted T cells, or PBMCs. Nearly every sample came with metadata listing a de-identified subject ID, COVID-19 status, age in years and sex. The repertoires were released in a freely available public database meant as a resource for research on the immune response to SARS-CoV-2. Deeply sampled blood TCRbeta repertoires from subjects exposed to, actively infected with, or recovered from COVID-19 were included in the dataset. Overall study results and their limits: The amount of clinical and demographic metadata varied by source and participant and was provided uncurated.

TCRbeta CDR3 regions were amplified from genomic DNA by means of the immunoSEQ Assay, a bias-controlled multiplex PCR. For the original study's pipeline: Nucleated cell counts per sample were estimated from amplification of reference gene primers within the assay. Sequence reads were collapsed and filtered to measure the absolute abundance of every unique TCRbeta CDR3 rearrangement. For each sample, productive Simpson clonality was calculated by taking the square root of Simpson's diversity index across productive rearrangements. TCRdb holds this immuneACCESS table with in-frame rearrangements only. Some clones are missing; in checked studies, unresolved V genes explain under half, and the rest has no known cause. Clonal size and the V and J genes are those of that table, whereas D and trimming came from the DNA. The sample table holds around 270,000 clones, of which around 87% were seen once. The ten largest account for around 5% of the sample.

The sequence links TRBV2 to TRBJ2-1, with TRBD2 matching 9 junction bases. The material sequenced was peripheral blood. This receptor was identified in a woman in her sixties or seventies with COVID-19, enrolled during active disease. CDR3 loop: CASGSYNEQFF. The bases are TGTGCTAGCGGGAGTTACAATGAGCAGTTCTTC.